This passage covers 19 T cell receptor beta chains from one sample sequenced in a study of blood T cell repertoires in COVID-19. Assay: immunoSEQ multiplex PCR; the TCRdb copy retains only in-frame clones and omits some. The data contain some 88,000 clones, around 93% of them singletons. Input material: peripheral blood. The receptors shown here come from a human donor with active COVID-19. The donor label of this sample is uncertain.

The J gene is TRBJ2-3, the V gene TRBV3-1 (or the pseudogene TRBV3-2), with 13 bases aligning to TRBD2. The CDR3 runs to 19 residues. V trimming: 0 bases; J trimming: 0 bases; junction bases outside the gene matches: 6. In germline, CDR1 is LGHDT, CDR2 YNNKEL (reference sequence). Written as DNA, the CDR3 is TGTGCCAGCAGCCAAGATAGGACTAGCGGGGGCCTCAGCACAGATACGCAGTATTTT. This gives the protein CASSQDRTSGGLSTDTQYF.

J is TRBJ2-5 and V is TRBV4-3, with a tentative D call TRBD2 (7 bases). Trimming removed 4 bases at V and 5 bases at J, with 17 bases between. Germline CDR1 is LGHNA and CDR2 is YSLEER. The CDR3 consists of 15 residues. As DNA, the CDR3 is TGCGCCAGCAGCCCCGCTGGGGGGGCCTGGGAGACCCAGTACTTC. Residues: CASSPAGGAWETQYF.

This sequence joins TRBV4-2 and TRBJ2-5; 15 bases line up with TRBD2. The CDR3 runs 21 residues. V lost 7 bases, J lost 2 bases, and 20 bases stayed unmatched. Germline CDR1 is LGHNA and CDR2 is YNFKEQ. The CDR3: CASTRSLPRRTSGGGQETQYF. The CDR3 nucleotides are TGTGCCAGCACCCGGAGCCTACCGCGGCGGACTAGCGGGGGGGGTCAAGAGACCCAGTACTTC.

The CDR3 here is CASSFGQDTQYF. The DNA for the CDR3 is TGCGCCAGCAGCTTCGGACAGGATACGCAGTATTTT. The chain is built from TRBV5-1 and TRBJ2-3; TRBD1 is a possible D gene (6 bases). CDR1 and CDR2 from the germline V gene are SGHRS and YFSETQ. CDR3 length equals 12 residues. The V and J ends lost 2 bases and 6 bases respectively, with 7 bases between them.

This clone was seen a single time. This chain uses TRBV24-1 with TRBJ2-2; the match to TRBD2 covers 10 bases. The CDR3 has 16 amino acids. Trimming cost V 1 base and J 4 bases; bases outside gene matches: 2. Per the germline V gene, CDR1 is KGHDR and CDR2 is SFDVKD. The CDR3 nucleotides read TGTGCCACCAGTGATTTACTAGCGGGGTCCACCGGGGAGCTGTTTTTT. This encodes CATSDLLAGSTGELFF.

V is TRBV7-9 and J is TRBJ2-2; 13 bases agree with TRBD2. There are 16 residues in the CDR3. Looked up from germline, CDR1 is SEHNR and CDR2 is FQNEAQ (reference sequence). V gave up 5 bases and J gave up 7 bases; unmatched junction bases: 7. CDR3: CASSMGLAGPIGELFF. CDR3 coding DNA: TGTGCCAGCAGCATGGGACTAGCGGGGCCCATCGGGGAGCTGTTTTTT.

The chain carries TRBV2 and TRBJ1-2; D gene unclear. The CDR3 is 14 residues long. The V end was cut by 2 bases, the J end by 1 base, with 8 bases between. Germline lookup yields CDR1 SNHLY and CDR2 FYNNEI. This chain's CDR3 is CASSETGFNYGYTF. CDR3 bases: TGTGCCAGCAGTGAAACGGGGTTTAACTATGGCTACACCTTC.

This clone was picked up one time. This chain connects TRBV28 to TRBJ2-5; 8 bases fit TRBD1. Losses at the gene ends were 5 bases for V and 3 bases for J; bases not matched to a gene: 5. The CDR3 is 14 residues long. Looked up from germline, CDR1 is MDHEN and CDR2 is SYDVKM. The CDR3 bases are TGTGCCAGCAGTGGACAGGGAACAAAAGAGACCCAGTACTTC. Translation: CASSGQGTKETQYF.

The V and J genes are TRBV6-2 or TRBV6-3 and TRBJ2-2; maybe TRBD2 (5 bases). Germline CDR1 is MNHEY and CDR2 is SVGEGT. The CDR3 runs to 13 residues. Trimming pared 5 bases from V and 5 bases from J, leaving 9 bases between. CDR3 coding DNA: TGTGCCAGCAGTGCCGGGATAACCGGGGAGCTGTTTTTT. Translating it yields CASSAGITGELFF.

The chain recombines TRBV28 with TRBJ1-2; tentatively, D is TRBD1 (6 bases). Germline CDR1 reads MDHEN; CDR2 reads SYDVKM. The V end was cut by 3 bases, the J end by 1 base, with 12 bases between. The CDR3 covers 15 residues. CDR3 region: CASSLGANFNYGYTF. The CDR3 nucleotides are TGTGCCAGCAGTTTGGGGGCGAATTTTAACTATGGCTACACCTTC.

The V and J genes are TRBV18 and TRBJ1-2; 10 positions match TRBD1. The CDR3 contains 16 residues. The V gene's germline CDR1 is KGHSH and CDR2 LQKENI. With V trimmed by 4 bases and J by 3 bases, 8 bases remained unmatched. CDR3 residues: CASSLKTGGLDYGYTF. CDR3 sequence (DNA): TGTGCCAGCTCACTAAAGACAGGGGGCTTGGACTATGGCTACACCTTC.

This chain links TRBV4-1 with TRBJ1-6; 7 nucleotides match TRBD1. Per germline, CDR1 MGHRA and CDR2 YSYEKL. The V segment lost 1 base and the J segment 7 bases; nucleotides outside the gene matches: 4. The CDR3 is 15 residues long. The CDR3 DNA is TGCGCCAGCAGCCAAGGACAGGGCAGGAATTCACCCCTCCACTTT. Protein: CASSQGQGRNSPLHF.

The rearrangement uses TRBV27 and TRBJ2-5; D is perhaps TRBD1 (5 bases). CDR3 size: 11 residues. V was shortened by 6 bases and J by 5 bases, with 7 bases between the two germline ends. Germline-derived CDR1 and CDR2 are MNHEY and SMNVEV (reference sequence). The CDR3 sequence: CASRKGETQYF. In DNA, the CDR3 is TGTGCCAGCAGAAAGGGGGAGACCCAGTACTTC.

This chain joins TRBV5-4 and TRBJ1-4; 7 bases agree with TRBD1. Trimming at V came to 4 bases and at J to 4 bases, leaving 4 bases not matched to a gene. The CDR3 spans 14 residues. CDR1 and CDR2 from the germline V gene are SGHNT and YYREEE (reference sequence). This CDR3 reads CASSKGAGNEKLFF. DNA for the CDR3: TGTGCCAGCAGCAAGGGGGCCGGTAATGAAAAACTGTTTTTT.

The rearrangement links TRBV7-3 to TRBJ2-5, with D perhaps matching TRBD2 (6 bases). The CDR3 contains 14 residues. CDR1 and CDR2 (germline): SGHTA, FQGTGA. Between the trimmed V and J ends, which lost 1 base and 5 bases, there was a span of 11 bases. CDR3 region: CASSLRGDGETQYF. The DNA for the CDR3 is TGTGCCAGCAGCTTAAGGGGGGATGGCGAGACCCAGTACTTC.

J is TRBJ2-7 and V is TRBV5-1; D is perhaps TRBD1 (6 bases). V dropped 5 bases and J dropped 1 base, with 13 bases sitting between them. The CDR3 spans 14 residues. Germline values: CDR1 SGHRS, CDR2 YFSETQ. The CDR3: CASSPRTASYEQYF. Here the CDR3 DNA reads TGCGCCAGCAGTCCGAGGACAGCTTCCTACGAGCAGTACTTC.

The J gene is TRBJ1-3, the V gene TRBV7-2, with 8 bases aligning to TRBD1. From germline, CDR1 is SGHTA and CDR2 FQGNSA. V gave up 0 bases and J gave up 8 bases; unmatched junction bases: 3. The CDR3 runs 14 residues. As DNA, the CDR3 is TGTGCCAGCAGCTTAGCCAGGGGGCGGCACACCATATATTTT. Protein: CASSLARGRHTIYF. Filled out from reference TRBV7-2 and TRBJ1-3, the complete variable domain reads GAGVSQSPSNKVTEKGKDVELRCDPISGHTALYWYRQSLGQGLEFLIYFQGNSAPDKSGLPSDRFSAERTGGSVSTLTIQRTQQEDSAVYLCASSLARGRHTIYFGEGSWLTVV.

The chain joins TRBV6-1 to TRBJ1-3; D perhaps matches TRBD1 (6 bases). Trimming stripped 4 bases from V and 0 bases from J, with 16 bases between. The V gene's germline CDR1 is MNHNS and CDR2 SASEGT. The CDR3 covers 17 residues. The CDR3: CASSALGQILSGNTIYF. The CDR3 DNA reads TGTGCCAGCAGTGCGTTAGGACAGATTCTCTCTGGAAACACCATATATTTT.

The rearrangement links TRBV6-4 to TRBJ1-4; a possible D gene is TRBD1 (6 bases). The length of the CDR3 is 13 residues. V was trimmed by 6 bases and J by 7 bases, leaving 12 bases between them. Germline V lookup: CDR1 MRHNA, CDR2 SNTAGT. CDR3 in amino acids: CASRRTVGEKLFF. The CDR3 DNA sequence: TGTGCCAGCAGGCGGACAGTTGGTGAAAAACTGTTTTTT.